The entry below describes one TCR beta chain. Its antigen remains unknown. This record comes from a study of shared clonotypes between healthy human individuals. Study details: Aged between 18 and 49, the donors were two women and three men.

Regarding the study as a whole: A limitation of the genetic and exposure-history diversity represented arose from few donors. It was only blood that was sampled, and tissue repertoires likely differ.

V lost 2 bases, J lost 3 bases, and 8 bases lay in between. There are 12 residues in the CDR3. Germline CDR1 GTSNPN, CDR2 SVGIG (reference sequence). Deep level was the assay's run setting. The assay was immunoSEQ multiplex PCR, and TCRdb's table has in-frame clones only and misses some. This sample has about 490,000 clones, with 60% to 85% found just once. The sample was PBMCs. The chain has TRBV30 and TRBJ2-7, with a tentative D call TRBD1 (6 bases). The sequence was collected from a middle-aged woman in good health. Some clones in this sample may be carry-over from other donors' samples. The CDR3 protein is CAWSTGRYEQYF. As DNA, the CDR3 is TGTGCCTGGAGTACAGGGCGCTACGAGCAGTACTTC.